These T cell receptor beta chains were read from a single sample in a study of blood T cell repertoires in COVID-19. Method: immunoSEQ multiplex PCR; TCRdb's copy keeps in-frame clones and lacks some. The sample has about 170,000 clones, roughly 90% seen once; the top ten hold approximately 4.6%. The sequenced material came from peripheral blood. The receptors here all came from a man aged 18 to 35 with COVID-19, enrolled during active disease. Each CDR3 is given with its conserved first and last residue. D genes are given only for firm matches. Where a row states a size, it is once, few, many or the class of an expanded clone; other rows omit it.

. | TRBJ1-2 | TRBV20-1 | . | 9 | TGCAGTGCTCCGGGGGGCTACACCTTC | CSAPGGYTF
. | TRBJ2-3 | TRBV11-2 | TRBD2 | 15 | TGTGCCAGCAGTGTAGGGCAGGGAGGGGTGGCTACGCAGTATTTT | CASSVGQGGVATQYF
. | TRBJ2-5 | TRBV19 | . | 15 | TGTGCCAGTAGTCCCCAACCGGGGAGCCAAGAGACCCAGTACTTC | CASSPQPGSQETQYF
. | TRBJ2-7 | TRBV6-2/TRBV6-3 | TRBD1 | 16 | TGTGCCAGCAGTAGGCTATCCCCGGGACAGGGGGCCTACCAGTACTTC | CASSRLSPGQGAYQYF
. | TRBJ2-7 | TRBV5-6 | . | 15 | TGTGCCAGCAGCTTGTTGCAGGGGCTACCCTACGAGCAGTACTTC | CASSLLQGLPYEQYF
few | TRBJ2-7 | TRBV28 | . | 14 | TGTGCCAGCAGCACCCGGAACAGGGACTACGAGCAGTACTTC | CASSTRNRDYEQYF
once | TRBJ2-1 | TRBV7-3 | TRBD2 | 16 | TGTGCCAGCAGCTTACAGAGGGCTAGCGGGCACAATGAGCAGTTCTTC | CASSLQRASGHNEQFF
. | TRBJ2-2 | TRBV7-7 | . | 15 | TGTGCCAGCAGCTTGGAAAGGGGGAACACCGGGGAGCTGTTTTTT | CASSLERGNTGELFF
once | TRBJ1-6 | TRBV5-6 | TRBD1 | 15 | TGTGCCAGCAGCTTGGGGACAGGGTCATGGACACCCCTCCACTTT | CASSLGTGSWTPLHF
. | TRBJ2-5 | TRBV19 | . | 11 | TGTGCCAGCGCTCAGGGGGAGACCCAGTACTTC | CASAQGETQYF
. | TRBJ2-1 | TRBV4-1 | . | 15 | TGCGCCAGCAGCCAAGATAGAGGAGTTTACAATGAGCAGTTCTTC | CASSQDRGVYNEQFF
. | TRBJ2-7 | TRBV28 | . | 15 | TGTGCCAGCAGTTTCTCGCGGGGGCGACCCTACGAGCAGTACTTC | CASSFSRGRPYEQYF
. | TRBJ2-1 | TRBV9 | TRBD2 | 15 | TGTGCCAGCGCTGAGGGCGGGAGTTCCTACAATGAGCAGTTCTTC | CASAEGGSSYNEQFF
. | TRBJ1-6 | TRBV6-5 | . | 15 | TGTGCCAGCAGTTACGGCACCCCGAAGTCCTCACCCCTCCACTTT | CASSYGTPKSSPLHF
. | TRBJ1-5 | TRBV7-9 | . | 13 | TGTGCCAGCAGCTTGAGTAAAAATCAGCCCCAGCATTTT | CASSLSKNQPQHF
few | TRBJ1-2 | TRBV5-1 | . | 15 | TGCGCCAGCAGACCTGCGCAGGGAATGAACTATGGCTACACCTTC | CASRPAQGMNYGYTF